These T cell receptor beta chains were read from a single sample in a study of sequential checkpoint blockade in melanoma. Clones were read by immunoSEQ multiplex PCR, and TCRdb kept only the in-frame ones, dropping some. Of approximately 20,000 clones listed, 73% were seen once; the top ten hold roughly 22%. The sequencing used CD8+ T cells sorted from blood (inferred from file names), collected from a patient given nivolumab and ipilimumab in sequence. The receptors here all came from a human donor with melanoma. The CDR3 runs from the conserved cysteine through the conserved F or W. A D gene is named only where the DNA matches it firmly. Clone sizes are given selectively: once, few, many, or a class where the clone is expanded.

>.|TRBJ1-2|TRBV30|.
TGTGCCTGGAGTGTACGGAGGGGCTACACCTTC
CAWSVRRGYTF
>few|TRBJ1-2|TRBV7-2|.
TGTGCCAGCAGTCCTTCGACAGTCACTTACTATGGCTACACCTTC
CASSPSTVTYYGYTF
>.|TRBJ1-5|TRBV9|.
TGTGCCAGCAGCGCGACAGATAGCAATCAGCCCCAGCATTTT
CASSATDSNQPQHF
>.|TRBJ2-7|TRBV29-1|.
TGCAGCGCCGAGGGCCAACCCTACGAGCAGTACTTC
CSAEGQPYEQYF
>.|TRBJ2-2|TRBV11-3|.
TGTGCCAGCAGCCCGGACAGGAACACCGGGGAGCTGTTTTTT
CASSPDRNTGELFF
>once|TRBJ2-1|TRBV30|TRBD2
TGTGCCTGGAGTGTACTAGCGGGAGGGCTGAATGAGCAGTTCTTC
CAWSVLAGGLNEQFF
>.|TRBJ1-6|TRBV9|TRBD1
TGTGCCAGCAGCGTAGCTGTGGACAGGGCCTCACCCCTCCACTTT
CASSVAVDRASPLHF
>.|TRBJ1-3|TRBV9|.
TGTGCCAGCAGCGTAGGGAACAGGGCTGGAAACACCATATATTTT
CASSVGNRAGNTIYF
>.|TRBJ2-4|TRBV7-2|.
TGTGCCAGCAGCTCTTACAGGGTCAGCGCCAAAAACATTCAGTACTTC
CASSSYRVSAKNIQYF
>.|TRBJ2-3|TRBV19|TRBD2
TGTGCCAGTAGCCAGGGACTAGCGGGGACAGATACGCAGTATTTT
CASSQGLAGTDTQYF
>.|TRBJ1-1|TRBV7-9|.
TGTGCCAGCAGCCCACGGGAGAAAGCTTTCTTT
CASSPREKAFF
>.|TRBJ2-1|TRBV28|TRBD1
TGTGCCAGCAGTTTAGGACAGGGGGGGGAGCAGTTCTTC
CASSLGQGGEQFF
>.|TRBJ2-7|TRBV6-1|TRBD1
TGTGCCAGGGGACAGATCAGCTACGAGCAGTACTTC
CARGQISYEQYF
>.|TRBJ2-1|TRBV9|.
TGTGCCAGCAGCGTAGCAGTGGGCGGACTAACGGGTAATGAGCAGTTCTTC
CASSVAVGGLTGNEQFF
>.|TRBJ1-1|TRBV19|.
TGTGCTATCTCAGGGTGGGCTGAAGCTTTCTTT
CAISGWAEAFF
>.|TRBJ1-1|TRBV9|TRBD1
TGTGCCAGCAGCGCTACAGGGGAGAGGACTGAAGCTTTCTTT
CASSATGERTEAFF
>.|TRBJ2-1|TRBV7-6|TRBD1
TGTGCCAGCACCCAGACAGGGGGCCACAATGAGCAGTTCTTC
CASTQTGGHNEQFF
>.|TRBJ2-7|TRBV19|.
TGTGCCAGTAGTCTCGTGACAGGAGCCTACGAGCAGTACTTC
CASSLVTGAYEQYF
>.|TRBJ2-7|TRBV9|.
TGTGCCAGCAGCGTAGAAGGAGCAGGGAATTACGAGCAGTACTTC
CASSVEGAGNYEQYF
>.|TRBJ2-7|TRBV7-2|TRBD2
TGTGCCAGCAGCTTAGGGCTAGCGGGCCCCTACGAGCAGTACTTC
CASSLGLAGPYEQYF
>.|TRBJ1-2|TRBV6-5|.
TGTGCCAGCAGTTACTCTAATTTGGGAGCTAACTATGGCTACACCTTC
CASSYSNLGANYGYTF
>.|TRBJ2-2|TRBV7-6|TRBD2
TGTGCCAGCAGCTTAGTGGAAGCGGGGCTCGCCGGGGAGCTGTTTTTT
CASSLVEAGLAGELFF
>.|TRBJ2-3|TRBV7-3|TRBD2
TGTGCCAGCAGCCCAAATCTAGCGGGAGAGCTTGATACGCAGTATTTT
CASSPNLAGELDTQYF
>few|TRBJ2-7|TRBV21-1|.
TGTGCCAGCAGTTGCCAGGGTGGTGGCGAGCAGTACTTC
CASSCQGGGEQYF
>.|TRBJ1-2|TRBV6-5|.
TGTGCCAGCAGTACCGGGACACCTTATGGCTACACCTTC
CASSTGTPYGYTF
>.|TRBJ2-7|TRBV30|TRBD2
TGTGCCTGGAGTGGACTAGCAGCCTACGAGCAGTACTTC
CAWSGLAAYEQYF
>.|TRBJ2-7|TRBV28|.
TGTGCCAGCAGTTTATCCGCGGGGAGCTCCTACGAGCAGTACTTC
CASSLSAGSSYEQYF
>.|TRBJ1-1|TRBV15|.
TGTGCCACCAGCCGCACGGGGATAGTTGATGAAGCTTTCTTT
CATSRTGIVDEAFF
>.|TRBJ2-3|TRBV6-5|.
TGTGCCGGCAGTTGGACTAATAGCGGCGCAGATACGCAGTATTTT
CAGSWTNSGADTQYF
>.|TRBJ1-1|TRBV27|.
TGTGCCAGCACTCTTAAAAGGTTGTCAGGGAGGGGTTGGGACACTGAAGCTTTCTTT
CASTLKRLSGRGWDTEAFF
>few|TRBJ2-7|TRBV7-2|TRBD2
TGTGCCAGCAGACTAGCGGGAGACTACGAGCAGTACTTC
CASRLAGDYEQYF
>few|TRBJ1-5|TRBV15|.
TGTGCCACCAGCAGAGAACAGCCGAATCAGCCCCAGCATTTT
CATSREQPNQPQHF
>.|TRBJ2-7|TRBV7-6|TRBD2
TGTGCCAGCAGCCCAGGACTAGCGGGGTCCTACGAGCAGTACTTC
CASSPGLAGSYEQYF
>once|TRBJ2-1|TRBV19|TRBD2
TGTGCCAGTAACCCTTTCTCGGGAGGGCCGTACAATGAGCAGTTCTTC
CASNPFSGGPYNEQFF
>.|TRBJ2-7|TRBV4-3|TRBD1
TGCGCCAGCAGCCATGGGACAGCCACCTACGAGCAGTACTTC
CASSHGTATYEQYF
>.|TRBJ1-2|TRBV29-1|.
TGCAGCGTTGAAGATGGTTCCAAACTAGGAGGCTACACCTTC
CSVEDGSKLGGYTF
>.|TRBJ1-5|TRBV19|.
TGTGCCAGTAGTAGATGGGGGGGAGGGGAAGCGGGCAATCAGCCCCAGCATTTT
CASSRWGGGEAGNQPQHF
>.|TRBJ2-7|TRBV19|.
TGTGCCAGTAGTTTGTTTAGCGGTGGGAATATTGCCTACGAGCAGTACTTC
CASSLFSGGNIAYEQYF
>.|TRBJ2-7|TRBV19|TRBD1
TGTGCCAGTAGTAAGAACAGGGACAGGTCCTACGAGCAGTACTTC
CASSKNRDRSYEQYF
>.|TRBJ1-2|TRBV28|.
TGTGCCAGCAGTTTATTAAAAGGACAGAATTATGGCTACACCTTC
CASSLLKGQNYGYTF
>few|TRBJ1-2|TRBV6-4|.
TGTGCCAGCAGGGACTCCTACTATGGCTACACCTTC
CASRDSYYGYTF
>few|TRBJ2-7|TRBV6-5|TRBD1
TGTGCCAGCAGTTCTCCGCAGGGGGCTCGGGAGCAGTACTTC
CASSSPQGAREQYF
>.|TRBJ1-1|TRBV14|TRBD1
TGTGCCAGCAGCCCCGGACAGGGGGCGCGCGCTGAAGCTTTCTTT
CASSPGQGARAEAFF
>.|TRBJ2-7|TRBV6-5|TRBD1
TGTGCCAGCAGTTGGACCGCCGGGACAGGGGGCGAGCAGTACTTC
CASSWTAGTGGEQYF
>.|TRBJ2-1|TRBV27|TRBD2
TGTGCCAGCAGTTCTATGGGACTAGCTGGTAATGAGCAGTTCTTC
CASSSMGLAGNEQFF
>.|TRBJ2-7|TRBV19|TRBD1
TGTGCCAGTAGTACATGGACAGGCAACGAGCAGTACTTC
CASSTWTGNEQYF
>.|TRBJ1-5|TRBV5-6|TRBD1
TGTGCCAGCAGCGCCACCGGGACAGGGCACCAGCCCCAGCATTTT
CASSATGTGHQPQHF
>.|TRBJ2-5|TRBV7-9|.
TGTGCCAGCAGCTTAAGACAGTTCGAGAGAGAAGAGACCCAGTACTTC
CASSLRQFEREETQYF
>.|TRBJ1-2|TRBV6-6|.
TGTGCCAGCAGTTACTCGGCCCAGGGCAGCCGGGGCTACACCTTC
CASSYSAQGSRGYTF
>.|TRBJ2-2|TRBV15|TRBD2
TGTGCCACCAGCAGAGAAGGGTGGGGGGGGAACACCGGGGAGCTGTTTTTT
CATSREGWGGNTGELFF
>.|TRBJ1-5|TRBV19|.
TGTGCCAGTAGAGAGACGGACTGGATTAGCAATCAGCCCCAGCATTTT
CASRETDWISNQPQHF
>.|TRBJ2-5|TRBV7-3|.
TGTGCCAGCAGCTTAGGCAGGGCGTACCAAGAGACCCAGTACTTC
CASSLGRAYQETQYF
>.|TRBJ1-4|TRBV9|TRBD1
TGTGCCAGCAGCGTAGATGGGGGGACAGCGGGCGAAAAACTGTTTTTT
CASSVDGGTAGEKLFF
>few|TRBJ2-5|TRBV9|TRBD1
TGTGCCAGCAGCGTTTCCGGGACAGGGGGAATAGAGACCCAGTACTTC
CASSVSGTGGIETQYF
>.|TRBJ2-1|TRBV28|.
TGTGCCAGCAGTCTAATGGACCTTAGCGGTGACAATGAGCAGTTCTTC
CASSLMDLSGDNEQFF
>.|TRBJ1-1|TRBV7-9|TRBD1
TGTGCCAGCAGCGCACCGGGACAGGGAGCTGAAGCTTTCTTT
CASSAPGQGAEAFF
>.|TRBJ2-5|TRBV7-9|.
TGTGCCAGCGGACTACGAATAGGGCTGGGGGAGACCCAGTACTTC
CASGLRIGLGETQYF
>few|TRBJ2-7|TRBV7-9|.
TGTGCCAGCAGCTCCACATTAGGACAGAATTACGAGCAGTACTTC
CASSSTLGQNYEQYF
>.|TRBJ1-1|TRBV5-1|.
TGCGCCAGCAGCCCCCCCGTGGGGAGGACTGAAGCTTTCTTT
CASSPPVGRTEAFF
>.|TRBJ2-7|TRBV7-9|TRBD2
TGTGCCAGCAGCGGTTTAGCGGGGGGAAGCTCCTACGAGCAGTACTTC
CASSGLAGGSSYEQYF